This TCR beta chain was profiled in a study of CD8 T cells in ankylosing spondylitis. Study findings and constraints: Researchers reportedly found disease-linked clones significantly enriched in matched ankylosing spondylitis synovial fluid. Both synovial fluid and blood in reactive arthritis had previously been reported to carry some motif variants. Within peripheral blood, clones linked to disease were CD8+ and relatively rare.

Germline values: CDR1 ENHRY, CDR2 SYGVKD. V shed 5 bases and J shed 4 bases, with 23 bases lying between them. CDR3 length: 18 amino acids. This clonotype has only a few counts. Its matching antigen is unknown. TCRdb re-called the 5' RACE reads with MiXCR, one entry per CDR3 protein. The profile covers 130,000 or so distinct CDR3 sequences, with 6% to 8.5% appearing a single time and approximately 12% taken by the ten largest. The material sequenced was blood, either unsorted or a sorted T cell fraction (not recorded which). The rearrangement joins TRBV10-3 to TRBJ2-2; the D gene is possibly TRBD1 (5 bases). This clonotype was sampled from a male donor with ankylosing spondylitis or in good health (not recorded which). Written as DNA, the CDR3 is TGTGCCATCAGTTCGGTCGGAGTAGGGGTTGAGAGCACCGGGGAGCTGTTTTTT. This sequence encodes CAISSVGVGVESTGELFF.